The 25 T cell receptor beta chains listed next were all sequenced from one sample in a study of control samples from healthy donors and cancer patients. Clones were sequenced by immunoSEQ multiplex PCR, and TCRdb holds only the in-frame ones, with some missing. The sample lists under 85,000 clones, 94% occurring once. Specimen: blood. These receptors were collected from a middle-aged woman in good health.

This clone has only one observation. The gene calls are TRBV7-5 and TRBJ1-1. TRBV7-5 corresponds to a pseudogene. The CDR3 loop spans 13 amino acids. In DNA, the CDR3 is TGTGTCAGAAGCTTGGAGGGGAGGACTGAAGCTTTCTTT. Its protein product is CVRSLEGRTEAFF.

The chain joins TRBV10-3 to TRBJ1-6; 8 positions agree with TRBD1. CDR1 is ENHRY, CDR2 SYGVKD, per germline. The junction had 8 bases not matched to a gene; V was cut back by 6 bases and J by 4 bases. The CDR3 is 16 amino acids. The CDR3 sequence: CAISPGTGNYNSPLHF. The CDR3 DNA is TGTGCCATCAGCCCCGGGACAGGAAATTATAATTCACCCCTCCACTTT.

This clone was counted once. As DNA, the CDR3 is TGTGCCAGCAGCTTCGGCCTGAACACTGAAGCTTTCTTT. Translation: CASSFGLNTEAFF. The chain couples TRBV7-9 to TRBJ1-1; no firm D call. The germline V gene encodes CDR1 SEHNR and CDR2 FQNEAQ (reference sequence). The CDR3 loop spans 13 amino acids. The V end lost 3 bases, the J end lost 0 bases, and 5 bases lay between the germline ends.

The CDR3 loop is CSAEEGNTGELFF. The DNA of the CDR3 is TGCAGCGCAGAAGAAGGGAACACCGGGGAGCTGTTTTTT. The chain has TRBV29-1 and TRBJ2-2; D is unclear. V was trimmed by 7 bases and J by 1 base, leaving 10 bases between them. The germline CDR1 and CDR2 sequences are SQVTM and ANQGSEA. This CDR3 is built from 13 residues.

This chain connects TRBV7-7 to TRBJ1-1; D is undetermined. V was clipped by 5 bases and J by 0 bases, with 13 bases between them. The length of the CDR3 is 15 residues. From germline, CDR1 is SSHAT and CDR2 FNYEAQ (reference sequence). CDR3: CASSPIGVMNTEAFF. In DNA form, the CDR3 reads TGTGCCAGCAGCCCGATCGGGGTCATGAACACTGAAGCTTTCTTT.

This clone occurred once. This sequence joins TRBV28 and TRBJ1-3; 9 positions agree with TRBD1. V shed 4 bases, J shed 2 bases, and the junction held 3 bases outside the gene matches. The germline gives CDR1 MDHEN, CDR2 SYDVKM. This CDR3 contains 15 residues. The DNA for the CDR3 is TGTGCCAGCAGTTCTACAGGGGGCGCTGGAAACACCATATATTTT. This translates into CASSSTGGAGNTIYF.

The rearrangement joins TRBV4-3 to TRBJ2-2; TRBD1 is a possible D gene (5 bases). Germline-derived CDR1 and CDR2 are LGHNA and YSLEER. This CDR3 has 15 amino acids. The ends were cut back, 0 bases at V and 4 bases at J, with 9 bases in the middle. For the CDR3, the DNA is TGCGCCAGCAGCCAAGATCGAAGGGGCACCGGGGAGCTGTTTTTT. It codes for CASSQDRRGTGELFF.

The chain employs TRBV6-5 and TRBJ2-5; TRBD1 aligns across 7 bases. CDR3 length equals 13 residues. V shed 6 bases and J 3 bases; nucleotides not matched to a gene: 4. Germline V lookup: CDR1 MNHEY, CDR2 SVGAGI. Here the CDR3 DNA reads TGTGCCAGCAGCAAAACAGGGGAAGAGACCCAGTACTTC. Translating gives CASSKTGEETQYF.

The chain uses TRBV23-1 and TRBJ2-7; 12 positions match TRBD2. TRBV23-1 is an open reading frame whose function is uncertain. The trim removed 9 bases at V and 5 bases at J, leaving 32 bases unmatched. The CDR3 is 22 amino acids. CDR3 in amino acids: CASPINRGPTKLAGGSGHEQYF. The CDR3 nucleotides read TGCGCCAGTCCTATCAACAGGGGGCCGACGAAACTAGCGGGAGGCTCGGGCCACGAGCAGTACTTC.

This chain connects TRBV6-5 to TRBJ1-4; D uncertain. The length of the CDR3 is 14 residues. The germline V gene encodes CDR1 MNHEY and CDR2 SVGAGI. Trimming removed 8 bases from V and 1 base from J, with 11 bases in between. This CDR3 reads CASGRGLTNEKLFF. The CDR3, as DNA: TGTGCCAGCGGCCGCGGCCTAACTAATGAAAAACTGTTTTTT.

Written as DNA, the CDR3 is TGTGCCAGCAGCGTAGGGTGGGGGGACTACGAGCAGTACTTC. It yields the protein CASSVGWGDYEQYF. The rearrangement joins TRBV9 to TRBJ2-7; perhaps TRBD2 as D (6 bases). Germline V gene data show CDR1 as SGDLS and CDR2 as YYNGEE. CDR3 length: 14 residues. The germline V and J ends were trimmed by 0 bases and 3 bases, with 10 bases remaining between them.

The rearrangement uses TRBV14 and TRBJ1-4; D unclear. Trimming removed 1 base from V and 5 bases from J, with 11 bases in between. Germline CDR1 and CDR2: SGHDN and FVKESK. The CDR3 consists of 15 residues. The chain's CDR3 is CASSQGSSLNEKLFF. The CDR3 DNA reads TGTGCCAGCAGCCAAGGCAGCAGTCTAAATGAAAAACTGTTTTTT.

This chain links TRBV5-1 with TRBJ2-7; 10 bases match TRBD1. The CDR3 loop spans 15 amino acids. CDR1 and CDR2 from the germline V gene are SGHRS and YFSETQ. V was clipped by 4 bases and J by 5 bases; unmatched bases: 9. CDR3 loop: CASSTRQGADHEQYF. The CDR3 coding sequence is TGCGCCAGCAGCACACGACAGGGGGCGGACCACGAGCAGTACTTC.

The rearrangement links TRBV9 to TRBJ2-1; D not resolved. The CDR3 length is 14 residues. V shed 4 bases and J shed 6 bases, with 14 bases lying between them. CDR1 and CDR2 (germline): SGDLS, YYNGEE. The CDR3: CASSTRWTSNEQFF. As DNA, the CDR3 is TGTGCCAGCAGCACAAGATGGACGTCCAATGAGCAGTTCTTC.

This chain's CDR3 is CASSPPGQGEEKLFF. CDR3 in DNA: TGTGCCAGCTCACCACCCGGACAGGGGGAAGAAAAACTGTTTTTT. This chain uses TRBV18 with TRBJ1-4, with 10 bases fitting TRBD1. Germline CDR1 KGHSH, CDR2 LQKENI. Losses at the gene ends were 0 bases for V and 8 bases for J; bases not matched to a gene: 3. This CDR3 region has 15 residues.

This clone came up once. The chain carries TRBV24-1 and TRBJ2-1; TRBD2 aligns across 8 bases. Germline V gene sequence: CDR1 KGHDR, CDR2 SFDVKD. There are 15 residues in the CDR3. J gave up 6 bases and V 2 bases, and 5 bases lay outside the gene matches. CDR3 loop: CATSDSGAGVNEQFF. As DNA, the CDR3 is TGTGCCACCAGTGATTCTGGAGCGGGAGTCAATGAGCAGTTCTTC.

The CDR3 reads CAWLKARGLEPHEQYF. The CDR3 nucleotides are TGTGCCTGGCTGAAAGCTCGGGGGCTAGAACCCCACGAGCAGTACTTC. The chain has TRBV30 and TRBJ2-7; D possibly uses TRBD1 or TRBD2 (6 bases each). V was shortened by 5 bases and J by 5 bases, with 25 bases between the two germline ends. Germline CDR1 and CDR2: GTSNPN and SVGIG (reference sequence). The CDR3 contains 16 residues.

The chain uses TRBV2 and TRBJ2-1; 10 bases fit TRBD2. This CDR3 has 16 residues. V trimming: 7 bases; J trimming: 10 bases; junction bases outside the gene matches: 16. Per germline, CDR1 SNHLY and CDR2 FYNNEI. The CDR3 here is CASILLELAGVLEQFF. CDR3 nucleotides: TGTGCCAGCATTCTCCTGGAGCTAGCGGGAGTCCTCGAGCAGTTCTTC.

The chain carries TRBV11-2 and TRBJ2-5; D possibly uses TRBD1 or TRBD2 (6 bases each). With 1 base removed from V and 4 bases from J, the gap between germline ends came to 13 bases. The CDR3 is 15 residues long. The germline V gene encodes CDR1 SGHAT and CDR2 FQNNGV. The CDR3 protein is CASSLGLGGLETQYF. The CDR3 DNA is TGTGCCAGCAGCTTAGGCCTGGGGGGCCTAGAGACCCAGTACTTC. The whole variable domain, filled in from reference TRBV11-2 and TRBJ2-5, reads EAGVAQSPRYKIIEKRQSVAFWCNPISGHATLYWYQQILGQGPKLLIQFQNNGVVDDSQLPKDRFSAERLKGVDSTLKIQPAKLEDSAVYLCASSLGLGGLETQYFGPGTRLLVL.

The genes are TRBV6-6 and TRBJ1-3; 10 bases map to TRBD1. The CDR3 loop spans 16 amino acids. With V trimmed by 5 bases and J by 2 bases, 6 bases remained unmatched. CDR1 and CDR2 from the germline V gene are MNHNY and SVGAGI (reference sequence). The CDR3 DNA follows: TGTGCCAGCAGTCAAGGGACAGGGGCAGCTGGAAACACCATATATTTT. Translated: CASSQGTGAAGNTIYF.

The chain employs TRBV7-9 and TRBJ2-7; TRBD2 is a possible D gene (6 bases). Germline V CDR1 and CDR2: SEHNR, FQNEAQ (reference sequence). The CDR3 covers 15 residues. V was cut by 5 bases and J by 4 bases, with 18 bases left in between. DNA for the CDR3: TGTGCCAGCAGCCCAGTGGGACTGGGAGCTTACGAGCAGTACTTC. Encoded protein: CASSPVGLGAYEQYF. Complete variable domain (other parts from reference TRBV7-9 and TRBJ2-7): DTGVSQNPRHKITKRGQNVTFRCDPISEHNRLYWYRQTLGQGPEFLTYFQNEAQLEKSRLLSDRFSAERPKGSFSTLEIQRTEQGDSAMYLCASSPVGLGAYEQYFGPGTRLTVT.

CDR3 sequence (DNA): TGTGCCAGCAGCTTAGTTAGTGGAAACACCATATATTTT. Amino acids: CASSLVSGNTIYF. The chain carries TRBV11-2 and TRBJ1-3; unclear D gene. The CDR3 contains 13 residues. V gave up 1 base and J gave up 3 bases, with 4 bases separating them. CDR1 is SGHAT and CDR2 is FQNNGV in the germline V gene. Supplemented by reference TRBV11-2 and TRBJ1-3, the full variable domain reads EAGVAQSPRYKIIEKRQSVAFWCNPISGHATLYWYQQILGQGPKLLIQFQNNGVVDDSQLPKDRFSAERLKGVDSTLKIQPAKLEDSAVYLCASSLVSGNTIYFGEGSWLTVV.

This clone was seen a single time. The rearrangement links TRBV6-1 to TRBJ2-5; TRBD1 or TRBD2 may be the D gene (5 bases each). Trimming removed 2 bases from V and 1 base from J, with 11 bases in between. The V gene's germline CDR1 is MNHNS and CDR2 SASEGT. CDR3 length: 15 residues. Here the CDR3 DNA reads TGTGCCAGCAGTGAATCTCCGGGGACCCAAGAGACCCAGTACTTC. It translates to CASSESPGTQETQYF.

The rearrangement links TRBV7-2 to TRBJ2-2; 9 bases fit TRBD1. This CDR3 region has 15 residues. V was pared by 5 bases and J by 6 bases, with 7 bases of the junction left unmatched. CDR1 and CDR2 from the germline V gene are SGHTA and FQGNSA. The CDR3 DNA is TGTGCCAGCAGCCCAATCCGGACAGGGGCCGGGGAGCTGTTTTTT. Translation gives CASSPIRTGAGELFF.

V usage is TRBV7-2 and J usage is TRBJ2-5; weak D call: TRBD2 (6 bases). The CDR3 covers 14 residues. The V end was cut by 1 base, the J end by 5 bases, with 11 bases between. Germline V gene data show CDR1 as SGHTA and CDR2 as FQGNSA. The CDR3 region has the DNA TGTGCCAGCAGCTTAGAACTAGCCTGGGAGACCCAGTACTTC. Translation gives CASSLELAWETQYF.